This T cell receptor beta chain was recorded in a study of Ad26.COV2.S vaccination and SARS-CoV-2 variants. The treatment was: roughly 20 received Ad26.COV2.S at low or high dose, single or two shots; about 5 received placebo; per-sample allocation not given. Samples were taken on day 63 after the first vaccine or placebo injection. Trimming took 0 bases from V and 7 from J; bases not matched to a gene: 4. Per germline, CDR1 MGHRA and CDR2 YSYEKL. This CDR3 region has 14 residues. Method: immunoSEQ multiplex PCR; TCRdb's copy keeps in-frame clones and lacks some. The sample has over 400,000 clones, about 90% seen once; the top ten hold under 4.5%.

The chain recombines TRBV4-1 with TRBJ2-5, with 8 bases matching TRBD1. The source was peripheral blood, collected in a trial of Ad26.COV2.S vaccine versus placebo. The source of this sequence is a person aged 18-60 years who received the Ad26.COV2.S COVID-19 vaccine or a placebo. The CDR3 DNA follows: TGCGCCAGCAGCCAAGAAGGACAGGGTGGGACCCAGTACTTC. The encoded protein is CASSQEGQGGTQYF.